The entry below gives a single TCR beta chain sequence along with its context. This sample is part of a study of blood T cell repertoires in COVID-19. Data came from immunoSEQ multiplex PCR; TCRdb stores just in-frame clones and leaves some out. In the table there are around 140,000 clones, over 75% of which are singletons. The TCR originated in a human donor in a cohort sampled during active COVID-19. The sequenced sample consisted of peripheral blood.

The CDR3 sequence: CASSATSGGADQETQYF. The CDR3 nucleotides are TGTGCCAGCAGCGCAACTAGCGGGGGCGCCGACCAAGAGACCCAGTACTTC. The chain couples TRBV7-9 to TRBJ2-5; 11 bases are a match to TRBD2. Losses at the gene ends were 5 bases for V and 0 bases for J; bases not matched to a gene: 8. This CDR3 contains 17 residues. CDR1 SEHNR and CDR2 FQNEAQ come from the germline V gene (reference sequence).